This passage covers 19 T cell receptor beta chains from one sample sequenced in a study of Graves' ophthalmopathy and Graves' hyperthyroidism. Using RNA transcripts, the TCR beta CDR3 regions were amplified. After a first-round RT-PCR with HTBI primers, a second-round multiplex PCR was run. Each CDR3 protein is one row after TCRdb ran MiXCR on the multiplex PCR reads. The sample has 450,000 or so distinct CDR3 sequences, 13% to 15% seen once. Sample: blood. The receptors here all came from a woman in her twenties or thirties with Graves' ophthalmopathy.

This clonotype was seen repeatedly, ten times or more. CDR3 loop: CASSLDREETQYF. The CDR3 DNA reads TGTGCCAGCAGCTTAGACAGGGAAGAGACCCAGTACTTC. The chain recombines TRBV7-3 with TRBJ2-5; TRBD1 aligns across 7 bases. V shed 2 bases and J 3 bases; nucleotides not matched to a gene: 0. The CDR3 totals 13 residues. Germline CDR1 and CDR2: SGHTA and FQGTGA.

V and J are TRBV11-2 and TRBJ2-7, with 9 bases matching TRBD1. Germline V gene lookup returns CDR1 SGHAT and CDR2 FQNNGV. V was pared by 0 bases and J by 3 bases, with 6 bases of the junction left unmatched. The CDR3 length is 16 residues. CDR3 amino acids: CASSLDFLDRGYEQYF. The CDR3 bases are TGTGCCAGCAGCTTAGATTTTCTGGACAGGGGCTACGAGCAGTACTTC.

The chain has TRBV18 and TRBJ1-2; a weak D match, TRBD1 (5 bases). Germline CDR1 reads KGHSH; CDR2 reads LQKENI. This CDR3 contains 14 residues. The germline V and J ends were trimmed by 0 bases and 8 bases, with 13 bases remaining between them. CDR3 sequence: CASSPPGVPGGYTF. The CDR3 DNA sequence: TGTGCCAGCTCACCACCGGGGGTTCCGGGGGGCTACACCTTC.

This clonotype was picked up many times. The rearrangement joins TRBV6-1 to TRBJ1-4, with TRBD1 matching 7 bases. This CDR3 has 15 residues. Germline trimming cut 5 bases from V and 8 bases from J; bases unmatched to any gene: 11. Germline CDR1 MNHNS, CDR2 SASEGT. The DNA of the CDR3 is TGTGCCAGCAGTCTCGCACAGGGGAGTTCGGAAAAACTGTTTTTT. Translation gives CASSLAQGSSEKLFF.

In the case of this clonotype: A much more abundant neighbour one base away suggests this may be a read error. This chain uses TRBV6-5 with TRBJ1-5; D is unresolved. Germline V lookup: CDR1 MNHEY, CDR2 SVGAGI. The ends were cut back, 2 bases at V and 6 bases at J, with 8 bases in the middle. The CDR3 extends over 13 amino acids. CDR3 nucleotide sequence: TGTGCCAGCAGTTACCCCTTGGGTCAGCCCCAGCATTTT. Translating it yields CASSYPLGQPQHF.

Here the CDR3 DNA reads TGTGCCAGCAGTTCCCAACCCTCCAGTCAGCCCCAGCATTTT. Its protein product is CASSSQPSSQPQHF. The rearrangement links TRBV12-3 or TRBV12-4 to TRBJ1-5; no definite D call. V dropped 4 bases and J dropped 6 bases, with 13 bases sitting between them. The CDR3 contains 14 residues.

This clonotype was counted ten times or more. The V gene is TRBV15, the J gene TRBJ2-2; D remains unclear. The CDR3 sequence is 16 residues long. Germline loops: CDR1 LNHNV, CDR2 YYDKDF (reference sequence). Trimming shortened V by 3 bases and J by 2 bases, and 13 bases separated the two germline ends. For the CDR3, the DNA is TGTGCCACCAGCAGGGCAATCATACCTAACACCGGGGAGCTGTTTTTT. Translating it yields CATSRAIIPNTGELFF.

This clonotype was seen at least ten times. This chain uses TRBV27 with TRBJ2-5, with 8 bases that match TRBD1. The germline gives CDR1 MNHEY, CDR2 SMNVEV (reference sequence). The V segment lost 11 bases and the J segment 5 bases; nucleotides outside the gene matches: 10. The CDR3 sequence is 13 residues long. In DNA, the CDR3 is TGTGCCGTGTCAGGGGGCGTGGGGGAGACCCAGTACTTC. Translating it yields CAVSGGVGETQYF.

There are many counts of this clonotype. J is TRBJ1-2 and V is TRBV6-5; D is possibly TRBD1 (5 bases). V shed 4 bases and J shed 4 bases, with 16 bases lying between them. Germline V gene data show CDR1 as MNHEY and CDR2 as SVGAGI. The CDR3 is 15 amino acids. CDR3 DNA: TGTGCCAGCAGTTTGGGGCACGACAGCTCCTATGGCTACACCTTC. Amino acid sequence: CASSLGHDSSYGYTF.

This clonotype was recorded many times. The J gene is TRBJ1-1, the V gene TRBV13; D remains unclear. Looked up from germline, CDR1 is PRHDT and CDR2 is FYEKMQ (reference sequence). V was cut by 2 bases and J by 2 bases, with 9 bases left in between. This CDR3 has 14 residues. This CDR3 reads CASSLLAGNTEAFF. The CDR3 region has the DNA TGTGCCAGCAGCTTATTAGCGGGAAACACTGAAGCTTTCTTT.

This chain joins TRBV11-2 and TRBJ1-1; D possibly corresponds to TRBD1 (5 bases). The CDR3 totals 17 residues. Trimming shortened V by 1 base and J by 3 bases, and 18 bases separated the two germline ends. The germline CDR1 and CDR2 sequences are SGHAT and FQNNGV. The CDR3 region has the DNA TGTGCCAGCAGCTTAGGGGGGATGAGGGGTGCGGACACTGAAGCTTTCTTT. Translation gives CASSLGGMRGADTEAFF.

This clonotype came up a few times. The chain carries TRBV19 and TRBJ1-5, with a weak D call TRBD1 (5 bases). V lost 3 bases and J 6 bases, leaving 9 bases between the germline ends. The CDR3 runs 13 residues. Germline V gene data show CDR1 as LNHDA and CDR2 as SQIVND (reference sequence). CDR3 in amino acids: CASSILRGQPQHF. For the CDR3, the DNA is TGTGCCAGTAGTATTTTAAGGGGTCAGCCCCAGCATTTT.

V is TRBV2 and J is TRBJ2-7; 7 bases are shared with TRBD1. The CDR3 runs 13 residues. The junction had 16 bases not matched to a gene; V was cut back by 7 bases and J by 13 bases. CDR1 is SNHLY and CDR2 is FYNNEI in the germline V gene. The CDR3 here is CASNPEVQGTEYF. The CDR3 DNA is TGTGCCAGCAACCCTGAGGTACAGGGGACGGAATACTTC.

This clonotype occurred many times. V usage is TRBV30 and J usage is TRBJ2-7; D is unclear. The length of the CDR3 is 12 residues. The ends were cut back, 0 bases at V and 3 bases at J, with 6 bases in the middle. Germline V lookup: CDR1 GTSNPN, CDR2 SVGIG (reference sequence). CDR3 in DNA: TGTGCCTGGAGTGTTTTGGGCTACGAGCAGTACTTC. The encoded protein is CAWSVLGYEQYF. The whole variable domain, filled in from reference TRBV30 and TRBJ2-7, reads SQTIHQWPATLVQPVGSPLSLECTVEGTSNPNLYWYRQAAGRGLQLLFYSVGIGQISSEVPQNLSASRPQDRQFILSSKKLLLSDSGFYLCAWSVLGYEQYFGPGTRLTVT.

V gene TRBV4-1 combines with J gene TRBJ1-5, with unresolved D. The length of the CDR3 is 17 residues. Germline lookup yields CDR1 MGHRA and CDR2 YSYEKL. V was pared by 0 bases and J by 3 bases, with 15 bases between. For the CDR3, the DNA is TGCGCCAGCAGCCAAGATCCTACCCACGGGGTCAATCAGCCCCAGCATTTT. Translated, it gives CASSQDPTHGVNQPQHF.

There are many counts of this clonotype. The V call is TRBV6-2 or TRBV6-3, the J call TRBJ1-1; D is uncertain. Between the trimmed V and J ends, which lost 6 bases and 0 bases, there was a span of 14 bases. Germline lookup yields CDR1 MNHEY and CDR2 SVGEGT. This CDR3 contains 15 residues. DNA of the CDR3: TGTGCCAGCAGCCTCGGACCGTCCATGAACACTGAAGCTTTCTTT. It codes for CASSLGPSMNTEAFF.

This clonotype has a count of ten or more. The chain couples TRBV20-1 to TRBJ2-7, with no clear D. Germline values: CDR1 DFQATT, CDR2 SNEGSKA (reference sequence). CDR3 length: 13 residues. CDR3 nucleotides: TGCAGAGCCGCCACAAGCAGGAGATACGAGCAGTACTTC. Encoded protein: CRAATSRRYEQYF.

The table lists this clonotype with many counts. The chain is built from TRBV7-8 and TRBJ2-7; 11 positions agree with TRBD1. The CDR3 contains 14 residues. Trimming removed 4 bases from V and 3 bases from J; junction bases left unmatched: 2. Germline V gene data show CDR1 as SGHVS and CDR2 as FQNEAQ. DNA of the CDR3: TGTGCCAGCAGCTGGGGACAGGGGGACTACGAGCAGTACTTC. Protein sequence: CASSWGQGDYEQYF.

This clonotype was counted ten times or more. The V call is TRBV7-2, the J call TRBJ1-2; no firm D call. CDR1 and CDR2 (germline): SGHTA, FQGNSA. V gave up 5 bases and J gave up 2 bases, with 9 bases separating them. The CDR3 loop spans 13 amino acids. This CDR3 is CASSPQQNYGYTF. In DNA, the CDR3 is TGTGCCAGCAGCCCCCAACAGAACTATGGCTACACCTTC.